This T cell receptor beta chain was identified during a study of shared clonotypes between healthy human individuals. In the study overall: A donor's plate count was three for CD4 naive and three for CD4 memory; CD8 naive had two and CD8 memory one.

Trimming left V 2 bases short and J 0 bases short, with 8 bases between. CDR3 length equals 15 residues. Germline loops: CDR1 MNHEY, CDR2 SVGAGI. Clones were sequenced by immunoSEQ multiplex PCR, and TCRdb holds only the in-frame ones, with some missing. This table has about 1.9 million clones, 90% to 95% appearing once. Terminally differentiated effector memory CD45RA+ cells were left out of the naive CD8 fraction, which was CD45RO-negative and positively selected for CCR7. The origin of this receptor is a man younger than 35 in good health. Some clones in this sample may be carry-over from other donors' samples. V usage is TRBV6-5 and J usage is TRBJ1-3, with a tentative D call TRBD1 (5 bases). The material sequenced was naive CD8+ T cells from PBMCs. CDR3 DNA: TGTGCCAGCAGTTACACCGGGGGCTCTGGAAACACCATATATTTT. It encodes CASSYTGGSGNTIYF.